A selection of T cell receptor beta chains follows, all from one sample in a study of CD4+ T cells in melanoma. Profiling relied on immunoSEQ multiplex PCR, and the TCRdb table lists in-frame clones only, not all of them. The table has about 15,000 clones, roughly 84% seen once. The source material was cells from a culture (not recorded whether cultured in vitro). Source of these receptors: a human donor with melanoma. CDR3s include the opening cysteine and the closing phenylalanine or tryptophan. The D gene is left open where the match is weak. Expanded clones are given a class, and other clones once, few, many or no size at all.

clone_size d_call j_call v_call cdr3_nt cdr3_aa
NA NA TRBJ1-4 TRBV2 TGTGCCAGCAGCAACCCAGCCCTGAATGAAAAACTGTTTTTT CASSNPALNEKLFF
NA NA TRBJ1-5 TRBV19 TGTGCCAGTAGTCCGGGTGGTAATAGCAATCAGCCCCAGCATTTT CASSPGGNSNQPQHF
NA NA TRBJ1-1 TRBV2 TGTGCCAGCAGCAAAGGAGAGGTTAACACTGAAGCTTTCTTT CASSKGEVNTEAFF
NA NA TRBJ2-5 TRBV4-1 TGCGCCAGCAGCTACCGGGACTTCAAAGAGACCCAGTACTTC CASSYRDFKETQYF
few NA TRBJ1-1 TRBV5-8 TGTGCCAGCAGCTATGGGGGGGTGGACACTGAAGCTTTCTTT CASSYGGVDTEAFF
NA NA TRBJ2-7 TRBV27 TGTGCCAGCAGTTTAACAGGGAGCTCCTACGAGCAGTACTTC CASSLTGSSYEQYF
NA NA TRBJ1-3 TRBV7-9 TGTGCCAGCAGCCAAAGGGCGGTTGTCTCTGGAAACACCATATATTTT CASSQRAVVSGNTIYF
NA TRBD2 TRBJ2-3 TRBV5-1 TGCGCCAGCAGCTTGGTCGGCGGGGGGGGAGATACGCAGTATTTT CASSLVGGGGDTQYF
medium-sized NA TRBJ2-5 TRBV7-9 TGTGCCAGCAGCTCCTCCGCGACCCAGTACTTC CASSSSATQYF
NA TRBD1 TRBJ2-7 TRBV6-1 TGTGCCAGCAGTGAATTCCGGGACAGGCTTGGATACGAGCAGTACTTC CASSEFRDRLGYEQYF
NA NA TRBJ2-2 TRBV25-1 TGTGCCAGCAGTGAAGATATCCAGGGGACCACCGGGGAGCTGTTTTTT CASSEDIQGTTGELFF
once NA TRBJ1-4 TRBV6-5 TGTGCCAGCAGTTACACGTCGCAGGGTTGGGAAAAACTGTTTTTT CASSYTSQGWEKLFF
NA NA TRBJ2-3 TRBV6-5 TGTGCCAGCGCAAACAGGGACCCCGCCGCAGATACGCAGTATTTT CASANRDPAADTQYF
once NA TRBJ1-2 TRBV14 TGTGCCACAGAGGCAGGGAACTATGGCTACACCTTC CATEAGNYGYTF
NA NA TRBJ1-1 TRBV29-1 TGCAGCGTTGTCAAATCGAACACTGAAGCTTTCTTT CSVVKSNTEAFF
NA TRBD1 TRBJ1-4 TRBV5-1 TGCGCCAGCAGCTCCGGACAGGGCCGGGGTGAAAAACTGTTTTTT CASSSGQGRGEKLFF
NA NA TRBJ2-5 TRBV15 TGTGCCACCAGCAGAGACCGTTTGGGGCAGGGCACCCAAGAGACCCAGTACTTC CATSRDRLGQGTQETQYF
NA NA TRBJ1-2 TRBV7-2 TGTGCCAGCAGCTTAGGCTATGCTGGGGTAGCTGGCTACACCTTC CASSLGYAGVAGYTF
NA TRBD2 TRBJ2-6 TRBV7-6 TGTGCCAGCAGCACATGGACTCCAGCGGGGGGGCCTACCGGGGCCAACGTCCTGACTTTC CASSTWTPAGGPTGANVLTF
NA TRBD1 TRBJ1-2 TRBV2 TGTGCCAGCAGTCCCGGGACAGGATCGTTCTATGGCTACACCTTC CASSPGTGSFYGYTF
NA NA TRBJ2-7 TRBV5-4 TGTGCCAGCAGCTTGGGGCGGTACTCCTACGAGCAGTACTTC CASSLGRYSYEQYF
NA NA TRBJ1-1 TRBV30 TGTGCCTGGAGTGTCGAGGGGCGCGGAGCTTTCTTT CAWSVEGRGAFF
NA TRBD1 TRBJ2-7 TRBV5-1 TGCGCCAGCAGGGGAACAGGGGACGAGCAGTACTTC CASRGTGDEQYF
NA NA TRBJ2-1 TRBV11-2 TGTGCCAGCAGCCCGGGACTTTACAATGAGCAGTTCTTC CASSPGLYNEQFF
NA TRBD1 TRBJ1-4 TRBV2 TGTGCCAGGGGACAGCCGGACCGCAAGCATGAAAAACTGTTTTTT CARGQPDRKHEKLFF
NA TRBD2 TRBJ2-1 TRBV9 TGTGCCAGCAGCGTCGGAGGGACTAGCGGGGGGGGAAATGAGCAGTTCTTC CASSVGGTSGGGNEQFF
NA NA TRBJ1-1 TRBV30 TGTGCCTGGAGCAAAGGGGTAAACACTGAAGCTTTCTTT CAWSKGVNTEAFF
NA NA TRBJ1-3 TRBV18 TGTGCCAGCTCACCACAAGGGGCTGGAAACACCATATATTTT CASSPQGAGNTIYF